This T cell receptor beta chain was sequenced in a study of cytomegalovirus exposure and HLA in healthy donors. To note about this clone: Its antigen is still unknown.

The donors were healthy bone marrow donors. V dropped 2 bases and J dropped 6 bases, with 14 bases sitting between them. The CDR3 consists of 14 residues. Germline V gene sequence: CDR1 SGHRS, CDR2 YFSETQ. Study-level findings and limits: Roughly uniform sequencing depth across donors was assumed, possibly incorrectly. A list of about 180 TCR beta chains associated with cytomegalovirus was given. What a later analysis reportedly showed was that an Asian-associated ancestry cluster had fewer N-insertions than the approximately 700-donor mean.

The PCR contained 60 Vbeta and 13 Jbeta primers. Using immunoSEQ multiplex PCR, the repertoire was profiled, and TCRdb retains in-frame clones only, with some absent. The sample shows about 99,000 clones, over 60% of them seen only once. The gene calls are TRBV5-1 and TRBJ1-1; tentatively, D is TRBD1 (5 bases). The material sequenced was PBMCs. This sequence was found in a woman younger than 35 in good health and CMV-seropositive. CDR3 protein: CASSFSGYRAEAFF. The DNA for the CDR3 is TGCGCCAGCAGCTTCTCAGGGTATAGGGCTGAAGCTTTCTTT.